In its sample, the clone carrying this TCR beta chain was seen many times. What it recognizes is unknown. The authors sorted naive CD8 T cells as CD8+CD4-CCR7+CD45RA+. This sample was taken from a study of molecular identifiers for immune sequencing clone quantification. Study background: Naive CD8 cell RNA, from 20,000 or 100,000 cells, was split five ways in replicates, with four sequenced.

TCRdb used MiXCR to reprocess the PCR reads, holding one entry per CDR3 protein. The sample lists about 640,000 distinct CDR3 sequences; around 20% were seen once. Regarding the study as a whole: Molecules of identical TCR sharing a barcode could underestimate highly expanded clone sizes.

Sequences were obtained from naive CD8+ T cells from blood, with Jurkat cell RNA spiked in. Documented subset: FACS-sorted CD8+CD4-CCR7+CD45RA+ naive T cells. This clonotype was obtained from a human donor in good health. Some libraries in this study had Jurkat cell RNA spiked in.

CDR3 bases: TGTGCCAGCAGCCCCCCGGGTGGTTGGACTGAAGCTTTCTTT. Protein sequence: CASSPPGGWTEAFF. The chain is built from TRBV7-6 and TRBJ1-1; no clear D gene. With 5 bases removed from V and 5 bases from J, the gap between germline ends came to 15 bases. The germline gives CDR1 SGHVS, CDR2 FNYEAQ. The CDR3 spans 14 residues. The variable domain in full, completed from reference TRBV7-6 and TRBJ1-1, reads GAGVSQSPRYKVTKRGQDVALRCDPISGHVSLYWYRQALGQGPEFLTYFNYEAQQDKSGLPNDRFSAERPEGSISTLTIQRTEQRDSAMYRCASSPPGGWTEAFFGQGTRLTVV.